A single sample is the source of the 10 T cell receptor beta chains below, sequenced in a study of somatic mutations in cytotoxic T cells in rheumatoid arthritis. Sequencing was performed with immunoSEQ multiplex PCR; in TCRdb, only in-frame clones are kept and a portion is missing. The sample lists 13,000 to 15,000 clones, more than 60% seen once, with roughly 7.4% in the top ten. What was sequenced was CD8+ T cells sorted from blood. These receptors came from an adult with rheumatoid arthritis.

The J gene is TRBJ2-4, the V gene TRBV2; D uncertain. This CDR3 is built from 14 residues. The germline V gene encodes CDR1 SNHLY and CDR2 FYNNEI. V shed 6 bases and J shed 0 bases, with 9 bases lying between them. The CDR3 here is CASSYLLAKNIQYF. In DNA, the CDR3 is TGTGCCAGCAGCTATCTACTAGCCAAAAACATTCAGTACTTC.

V and J are TRBV6-4 and TRBJ1-5; D unresolved. The V and J ends lost 5 bases and 6 bases respectively, with 14 bases between them. The CDR3 totals 14 residues. CDR1 and CDR2 (germline): MRHNA, SNTAGT. Written as DNA, the CDR3 is TGTGCCAGCAGTTTCCACGGCCTCTCTCAGCCCCAGCATTTT. Translated: CASSFHGLSQPQHF.

The chain carries TRBV15 and TRBJ1-5; D gene uncertain. Germline V lookup: CDR1 LNHNV, CDR2 YYDKDF (reference sequence). The CDR3 covers 13 residues. With 0 bases removed from V and 4 bases from J, the gap between germline ends came to 4 bases. This chain's CDR3 is CATSREGNQPQHF. In DNA, the CDR3 is TGTGCCACCAGCAGAGAGGGTAATCAGCCCCAGCATTTT.

The chain couples TRBV4-1 to TRBJ2-7, with D perhaps TRBD1 (6 bases). Per germline, CDR1 MGHRA and CDR2 YSYEKL. The CDR3 sequence is 18 residues long. Trimming cost V 4 bases and J 4 bases, with 26 bases left between them. CDR3: CASSLGHGRFTRPYEQYF. CDR3 sequence (DNA): TGCGCCAGCAGCCTGGGACACGGCCGGTTCACCCGACCGTACGAGCAGTACTTC.

The chain is built from TRBV27 and TRBJ2-3; D perhaps matches TRBD1 (6 bases). The germline V gene encodes CDR1 MNHEY and CDR2 SMNVEV (reference sequence). V was trimmed by 0 bases and J by 5 bases, leaving 12 bases between them. This CDR3 region has 15 residues. The CDR3 sequence: CASSLSRGALDTQYF. CDR3 nucleotide sequence: TGTGCCAGCAGTTTATCCAGGGGAGCCCTAGATACGCAGTATTTT.

The chain recombines TRBV7-9 with TRBJ1-3, with 9 bases fitting TRBD1. From germline, CDR1 is SEHNR and CDR2 FQNEAQ (reference sequence). V shed 5 bases and J 5 bases; nucleotides not matched to a gene: 10. The CDR3 runs 16 residues. CDR3 region: CASSPPDRGDRNTIYF. The CDR3 coding sequence is TGTGCCAGCAGCCCACCGGACAGGGGAGATCGAAACACCATATATTTT.

This chain's CDR3 is CASSQVQGGGYTF. CDR3 DNA: TGTGCCAGCAGCCAAGTCCAGGGGGGTGGCTACACCTTC. The rearrangement uses TRBV14 and TRBJ1-2, with TRBD1 matching over 7 bases. From germline, CDR1 is SGHDN and CDR2 FVKESK. V lost 1 base to trimming and J lost 7 bases; unmatched junction nucleotides: 3. This CDR3 is built from 13 residues.

V is TRBV2 and J is TRBJ1-5, with D possibly being TRBD1 (6 bases). The CDR3 contains 15 residues. Germline loops: CDR1 SNHLY, CDR2 FYNNEI. Trimming took 3 bases from V and 0 from J, leaving 9 bases between them. The CDR3 DNA follows: TGTGCCAGCAGTGACAGGGGACATAGCAATCAGCCCCAGCATTTT. Translated, it gives CASSDRGHSNQPQHF.

This chain links TRBV6-6 with TRBJ1-1; 8 nucleotides match TRBD1. CDR3 size: 12 residues. The V and J ends lost 8 bases and 9 bases, in that order; junction bases with no gene match: 8. Germline CDR1 is MNHNY and CDR2 is SVGAGI (reference sequence). The CDR3: CASDRGEVKAFF. The CDR3 DNA reads as TGTGCCAGCGACAGGGGAGAGGTGAAAGCTTTCTTT.

The chain links TRBV4-1 to TRBJ1-5; a weak D match, TRBD1 (6 bases). The germline gives CDR1 MGHRA, CDR2 YSYEKL. V was shortened by 0 bases and J by 3 bases, with 9 bases between the two germline ends. The CDR3 has 15 residues. CDR3 coding DNA: TGCGCCAGCAGCCAAGATCAGGGGTTCAATCAGCCCCAGCATTTT. Translated: CASSQDQGFNQPQHF.